What follows are 26 T cell receptor beta chains derived from one specimen sequenced in a study of cytomegalovirus exposure and HLA in healthy donors. Clones were sequenced by immunoSEQ multiplex PCR, and TCRdb holds only the in-frame ones, with some missing. The sample lists about 140,000 clones, roughly nine tenths occurring once. Sample: PBMCs. The receptors here all came from a man younger than 30 in good health and CMV-seronegative.

J is TRBJ2-1 and V is TRBV5-1; 8 nucleotides line up with TRBD2. In germline, CDR1 is SGHRS, CDR2 YFSETQ. Unmatched junction bases numbered 6, after V lost 0 bases and J lost 4 bases. This CDR3 has 16 residues. CDR3 in amino acids: CASSLDSGGSYNEQFF. The CDR3, as DNA: TGCGCCAGCAGCTTGGATTCGGGGGGGTCGTACAATGAGCAGTTCTTC.

This clone was counted a single time. The chain recombines TRBV7-9 with TRBJ2-1, with 11 bases identical to TRBD2. The V gene's germline CDR1 is SEHNR and CDR2 FQNEAQ (reference sequence). The CDR3 loop spans 15 amino acids. V was pared by 5 bases and J by 8 bases, with 8 bases of the junction left unmatched. The CDR3 region has the DNA TGTGCCAGCAGCCCCAGACTAGCGGGATCGGATGAGCAGTTCTTC. The encoded protein is CASSPRLAGSDEQFF.

The V call is TRBV12-5, the J call TRBJ2-3, with D maybe TRBD2 (6 bases). The germline V gene has CDR1 LGHNT and CDR2 FRNRAP. Deletions cut 10 bases from V and 0 bases from J, with 20 bases between. This CDR3 has 16 residues. The CDR3 protein is CAITPGVAVSTDTQYF. The CDR3, as DNA: TGTGCTATCACGCCCGGGGTAGCGGTGAGCACAGATACGCAGTATTTT.

V is TRBV27 and J is TRBJ1-1, with 12 bases lining up with TRBD1. This CDR3 is 16 amino acids long. J was trimmed by 9 bases and V by 0 bases; bases with no gene match: 8. Germline lookup yields CDR1 MNHEY and CDR2 SMNVEV (reference sequence). CDR3 DNA: TGTGCCAGCAGTTTATCGGGACAGGGGGCGCAAAATAAAGCTTTCTTT. This gives the protein CASSLSGQGAQNKAFF.

In its sample, this clone was seen a few times. The genes are TRBV5-1 and TRBJ2-7; D is possibly TRBD1 (6 bases). V was clipped by 0 bases and J by 5 bases, with 6 bases between them. The germline V gene has CDR1 SGHRS and CDR2 YFSETQ. This CDR3 region has 12 residues. The CDR3 region has the DNA TGCGCCAGCAGCTTGGGACAGGACGAGCAGTACTTC. This gives the protein CASSLGQDEQYF.

This clone was counted a single time. The chain combines TRBV2 with TRBJ1-3; maybe TRBD1 (5 bases). The CDR3 runs 15 residues. Per the germline V gene, CDR1 is SNHLY and CDR2 is FYNNEI. The V end lost 8 bases, the J end lost 0 bases, and 14 bases lay between the germline ends. The CDR3: CASGTRVSSGNTIYF. In nucleotides, the CDR3 is TGTGCCAGCGGAACCAGGGTCTCCTCTGGAAACACCATATATTTT.

This clone was counted once. The chain has TRBV2 and TRBJ2-7; the match to TRBD1 covers 8 bases. Looked up from germline, CDR1 is SNHLY and CDR2 is FYNNEI. CDR3 size: 14 residues. J lost 3 bases, V lost 6 bases, and 7 bases had no gene match. The CDR3 protein is CASSPGQVYYEQYF. CDR3 bases: TGTGCCAGCAGCCCGGGACAGGTCTACTACGAGCAGTACTTC.

V and J are TRBV25-1 and TRBJ2-5; a possible D gene is TRBD1 (7 bases). The V gene's germline CDR1 is MGHDK and CDR2 SYGVNS. The CDR3 extends over 16 amino acids. The ends were cut back, 3 bases at V and 3 bases at J, with 17 bases in the middle. The CDR3 is CASSDIAAGGKETQYF. For the CDR3, the DNA is TGTGCCAGCAGTGATATAGCGGCAGGGGGGAAAGAGACCCAGTACTTC.

Only one count was recorded for this clone. J is TRBJ1-1 and V is TRBV6-1; 7 bases are shared with TRBD1. CDR3 length: 15 amino acids. Losses at the gene ends were 4 bases for V and 4 bases for J; bases not matched to a gene: 9. The germline gives CDR1 MNHNS, CDR2 SASEGT. Here the CDR3 DNA reads TGTGCCAGCAGTGTCCGACAGGGCGGAGGCACTGAAGCTTTCTTT. Translated, it gives CASSVRQGGGTEAFF.

This chain connects TRBV5-1 to TRBJ1-1; no firm D call. Deletions cut 1 base from V and 1 base from J, with 11 bases between. The CDR3 contains 15 residues. CDR1 SGHRS and CDR2 YFSETQ come from the germline V gene. CDR3 coding DNA: TGCGCCAGCAGCTTGATCGGAGTAAAGAACACTGAAGCTTTCTTT. Translation gives CASSLIGVKNTEAFF.

The rearrangement joins TRBV2 to TRBJ2-4; 8 nucleotides line up with TRBD2. CDR1 and CDR2 from the germline V gene are SNHLY and FYNNEI. Unmatched junction bases numbered 2, after V lost 7 bases and J lost 6 bases. This CDR3 has 12 amino acids. CDR3 nucleotides: TGTGCCAGCACCCGGGGGGGAAACATTCAGTACTTC. This sequence encodes CASTRGGNIQYF. Together with reference TRBV2 and TRBJ2-4, the CDR3 gives the full variable domain: EPEVTQTPSHQVTQMGQEVILRCVPISNHLYFYWYRQILGQKVEFLVSFYNNEISEKSEIFDDQFSVERPDGSNFTLKIRSTKLEDSAMYFCASTRGGNIQYFGAGTRLSVL.

The chain combines TRBV20-1 with TRBJ2-5; no reliable D call. Germline CDR1 reads DFQATT; CDR2 reads SNEGSKA (reference sequence). This CDR3 is 11 amino acids long. V lost 3 bases, J lost 3 bases, and 5 bases lay in between. The CDR3 protein is CSASAEETQYF. The CDR3 nucleotides read TGCAGTGCTAGTGCGGAAGAGACCCAGTACTTC.

This rearrangement joins TRBV30 to TRBJ2-7, with 7 bases lining up with TRBD1. CDR1 is GTSNPN and CDR2 is SVGIG in the germline V gene (reference sequence). With 2 bases clipped from V and 2 bases from J, the junction kept 9 bases outside the gene matches. The CDR3 consists of 15 residues. CDR3 DNA: TGTGCCTGGAGTCCCCCGACAGGGTCCACCTACGAGCAGTACTTC. Protein: CAWSPPTGSTYEQYF. Full variable domain (outside the CDR3, taken from reference TRBV30 and TRBJ2-7): SQTIHQWPATLVQPVGSPLSLECTVEGTSNPNLYWYRQAAGRGLQLLFYSVGIGQISSEVPQNLSASRPQDRQFILSSKKLLLSDSGFYLCAWSPPTGSTYEQYFGPGTRLTVT.

The rearrangement links TRBV7-9 to TRBJ1-2; 12 positions match TRBD1. From germline, CDR1 is SEHNR and CDR2 FQNEAQ (reference sequence). Trimming took 1 base from V and 4 from J; bases not matched to a gene: 7. The CDR3 runs to 17 residues. DNA for the CDR3: TGTGCCAGCAGCTTAGAAGGGACAGGGGGCAGCCTCTATGGCTACACCTTC. The encoded protein is CASSLEGTGGSLYGYTF.

The chain has TRBV5-6 and TRBJ1-1; tentatively, D is TRBD1 (6 bases). CDR3 length: 15 amino acids. Trimming left V 0 bases short and J 0 bases short, with 9 bases between. Germline lookup yields CDR1 SGHDT and CDR2 YYEEEE. CDR3 sequence (DNA): TGTGCCAGCAGCTTGGTAGACAGGATGAACACTGAAGCTTTCTTT. Translating it yields CASSLVDRMNTEAFF. Full variable domain (rest looked up from reference TRBV5-6 and TRBJ1-1): DAGVTQSPTHLIKTRGQQVTLRCSPKSGHDTVSWYQQALGQGPQFIFQYYEEEERQRGNFPDRFSGHQFPNYSSELNVNALLLGDSALYLCASSLVDRMNTEAFFGQGTRLTVV.

The V and J genes are TRBV6-5 and TRBJ1-3, with 9 bases matching TRBD1. J lost 1 base, V lost 6 bases, and 4 bases had no gene match. This CDR3 has 15 residues. CDR1 is MNHEY, CDR2 SVGAGI, per germline. CDR3 in amino acids: CASSTGGASGNTIYF. DNA of the CDR3: TGTGCCAGCAGCACAGGGGGCGCGTCTGGAAACACCATATATTTT.

This clone was observed a single time. The chain employs TRBV7-9 and TRBJ1-1; 7 positions agree with TRBD1. The germline V gene encodes CDR1 SEHNR and CDR2 FQNEAQ (reference sequence). The CDR3 extends over 14 amino acids. Trimming took 6 bases from V and 3 from J; bases not matched to a gene: 7. CDR3 sequence reads: CASSWTGDYTEAFF. The CDR3 nucleotides read TGTGCCAGCAGTTGGACAGGAGATTACACTGAAGCTTTCTTT.

The chain couples TRBV29-1 to TRBJ2-1; tentatively, D is TRBD1 (6 bases). This CDR3 spans 14 amino acids. Germline V gene data show CDR1 as SQVTM and CDR2 as ANQGSEA. The germline V and J ends were trimmed by 3 bases and 0 bases, with 9 bases remaining between them. CDR3 sequence (DNA): TGCAGCGTTGACGGCAGGGGCTCCTACAATGAGCAGTTCTTC. Its protein is CSVDGRGSYNEQFF.

This chain joins TRBV18 and TRBJ2-7; 7 positions agree with TRBD2. The CDR3 contains 13 residues. With V trimmed by 4 bases and J by 5 bases, 5 bases remained unmatched. Germline values: CDR1 KGHSH, CDR2 LQKENI. Here the CDR3 reads CASSQGGKDEQYF. The CDR3 nucleotides are TGTGCCAGCTCACAGGGAGGGAAGGACGAGCAGTACTTC. Looking up the rest from reference TRBV18 and TRBJ2-7 gives the full variable domain: NAGVMQNPRHLVRRRGQEARLRCSPMKGHSHVYWYRQLPEEGLKFMVYLQKENIIDESGMPKERFSAEFPKEGPSILRIQQVVRGDSAAYFCASSQGGKDEQYFGPGTRLTVT.

The rearrangement links TRBV9 to TRBJ2-5; TRBD2 aligns across 11 bases. With 0 bases clipped from V and 5 bases from J, the junction kept 6 bases outside the gene matches. Germline values: CDR1 SGDLS, CDR2 YYNGEE. The CDR3 consists of 16 residues. DNA of the CDR3: TGTGCCAGCAGCGTAGGGTCTAGCGGGGGGCGGGAGACCCAGTACTTC. It codes for CASSVGSSGGRETQYF.

The V call is TRBV7-9, the J call TRBJ2-1; 10 bases line up with TRBD2. Trimming at V came to 5 bases and at J to 4 bases, leaving 8 bases not matched to a gene. Looked up from germline, CDR1 is SEHNR and CDR2 is FQNEAQ (reference sequence). This CDR3 spans 16 amino acids. The CDR3 DNA sequence: TGTGCCAGCAGCCCTGGGAGCGGGAGGGGGTACAATGAGCAGTTCTTC. The encoded protein is CASSPGSGRGYNEQFF.

The J gene is TRBJ2-1, the V gene TRBV4-3; 8 bases agree with TRBD2. This CDR3 is 18 amino acids long. Looked up from germline, CDR1 is LGHNA and CDR2 is YSLEER. Trimming at V came to 0 bases and at J to 5 bases, leaving 12 bases not matched to a gene. CDR3: CASSQEPKWTSPHNEQFF. CDR3 in DNA: TGCGCCAGCAGCCAAGAACCCAAATGGACTAGCCCTCACAATGAGCAGTTCTTC.

J is TRBJ2-7 and V is TRBV4-1; D may be TRBD2 (5 bases). Per the germline V gene, CDR1 is MGHRA and CDR2 is YSYEKL. V lost 0 bases and J 7 bases, leaving 19 bases between the germline ends. This CDR3 region has 16 residues. The CDR3 region is CASSQDLARRSGEQYF. In nucleotides, the CDR3 is TGCGCCAGCAGCCAAGACTTAGCGAGAAGGTCCGGGGAGCAGTACTTC.

V usage is TRBV5-1 and J usage is TRBJ2-1; 10 bases map to TRBD2. Germline trimming cut 0 bases from V and 6 bases from J; bases unmatched to any gene: 6. This CDR3 comprises 16 residues. Germline assignment: CDR1 SGHRS and CDR2 YFSETQ. CDR3 loop: CASSLAAGGSSNEQFF. CDR3 nucleotide sequence: TGCGCCAGCAGCTTGGCAGCGGGAGGGTCCAGCAATGAGCAGTTCTTC.

This clone was seen just once. The V and J genes are TRBV7-3 and TRBJ2-1; D possibly corresponds to TRBD2 (7 bases). The germline V gene encodes CDR1 SGHTA and CDR2 FQGTGA. CDR3 length equals 14 residues. With 2 bases removed from V and 7 bases from J, the gap between germline ends came to 12 bases. In nucleotides, the CDR3 is TGTGCCAGCAGCTTAGGGGGGGCGCTTAATGAGCAGTTCTTC. The encoded protein is CASSLGGALNEQFF.

The rearrangement joins TRBV6-1 to TRBJ2-3, with 8 nucleotides matching TRBD2. V lost 2 bases to trimming and J lost 3 bases; unmatched junction nucleotides: 7. The germline V gene encodes CDR1 MNHNS and CDR2 SASEGT. CDR3 length: 16 residues. The CDR3 DNA follows: TGTGCCAGCAGTGAATTGATAGCGGGGCCGACAGATACGCAGTATTTT. Encoded protein: CASSELIAGPTDTQYF.